The next 29 T cell receptor beta chains were all read from a single sample in a study of cytomegalovirus exposure and HLA in healthy donors (dated by TCRdb to about 2017). Library preparation was by the immunoSEQ multiplex PCR assay. For the multiplex PCR, a mixture combining 60 forward primers for TCR Vbeta segments and 13 reverse primers for TCR Jbeta segments was used. Drawn from immuneACCESS, this table holds only the in-frame rearrangements with V and J called that TCRdb kept. Clones are partly lost; checked studies trace under half to an unresolved V gene and leave the rest unexplained. The sample profile shows roughly 150,000 clones; about 77% of them were found once. Together, the top ten hold roughly 9.7% of the sample. The sample consisted of PBMCs. The receptors were gathered from a man aged 18 to 30 in good health and CMV-seropositive.

The chain carries TRBV7-2 and TRBJ1-1; perhaps TRBD1 as D (5 bases). CDR1 SGHTA and CDR2 FQGNSA come from the germline V gene. V lost 1 base and J lost 5, with 17 bases in between. This CDR3 has 16 residues. The CDR3 nucleotides read TGTGCCAGCAGCTTAGTTGGACACCAGATTGGTACTGAAGCTTTCTTT. Translation: CASSLVGHQIGTEAFF.

The count of this clone is one. This chain connects TRBV7-6 to TRBJ2-1; possible D gene TRBD2, 7 bases. This CDR3 spans 17 amino acids. Trimming stripped 1 base from V and 8 bases from J, with 21 bases between. CDR1 and CDR2 from the germline V gene are SGHVS and FNYEAQ. The CDR3 coding sequence is TGTGCCAGCAGCTTAGAGGCTAGTGGGGGGGCCGGGGATGAGCAGTTCTTC. As protein: CASSLEASGGAGDEQFF.

The gene calls are TRBV6-5 and TRBJ2-1; 8 bases align to TRBD2. Germline CDR1 reads MNHEY; CDR2 reads SVGAGI. V lost 0 bases and J lost 6; bases outside the gene matches: 4. The CDR3 is made up of 15 amino acids. The CDR3 DNA is TGTGCCAGCAGTTACTCGGGGACTAGTATCAATGAGCAGTTCTTC. This encodes CASSYSGTSINEQFF.

This sequence joins TRBV28 and TRBJ1-2; D is unresolved. Trimming took 5 bases from V and 1 from J, leaving 14 bases between them. The CDR3 sequence is 15 residues long. Germline V gives CDR1 MDHEN, CDR2 SYDVKM. CDR3 residues: CASSPPSFFNYGYTF. Written as DNA, the CDR3 is TGTGCCAGCAGTCCCCCTTCTTTTTTTAACTATGGCTACACCTTC.

The chain combines TRBV27 with TRBJ1-1; 7 bases align to TRBD1. CDR3 length equals 13 residues. Trimming cost V 2 bases and J 8 bases; bases outside gene matches: 5. CDR1 is MNHEY, CDR2 SMNVEV, per germline (reference sequence). CDR3 in amino acids: CASSLSRGTEAFF. CDR3 bases: TGTGCCAGCAGTTTAAGCAGGGGGACCGAAGCTTTCTTT.

The chain combines TRBV10-3 with TRBJ1-2; 7 bases fit TRBD1. CDR3 size: 15 residues. With 3 bases clipped from V and 3 bases from J, the junction kept 7 bases outside the gene matches. In germline, CDR1 is ENHRY, CDR2 SYGVKD. CDR3 sequence reads: CAISEGGTDHYGYTF. CDR3 nucleotide sequence: TGTGCCATCAGTGAAGGCGGGACAGACCACTATGGCTACACCTTC.

The chain couples TRBV18 to TRBJ2-3; 8 bases are shared with TRBD1. The V and J ends lost 5 bases and 0 bases, in that order; junction bases with no gene match: 7. Germline values: CDR1 KGHSH, CDR2 LQKENI. The CDR3 sequence is 16 residues long. In DNA form, the CDR3 reads TGTGCCAGCTCAGCAAGACAGGGGCGTAGCACAGATACGCAGTATTTT. Residues: CASSARQGRSTDTQYF.

The chain carries TRBV5-5 and TRBJ1-3; TRBD1 is a possible D gene (6 bases). Germline CDR1 and CDR2: SGHKS and YYEKEE (reference sequence). The CDR3 has 18 amino acids. Trimming cost V 3 bases and J 0 bases, with 19 bases left between them. In DNA form, the CDR3 reads TGTGCCAGCAGCTCAACGTTCCGGGACATCATCTCTGGAAACACCATATATTTT. Translated: CASSSTFRDIISGNTIYF.

The chain links TRBV7-2 to TRBJ2-7; D unresolved. V lost 3 bases to trimming and J lost 2 bases, with 5 bases between them. This CDR3 has 12 amino acids. Germline V gives CDR1 SGHTA, CDR2 FQGNSA. The CDR3 region has the DNA TGTGCCAGCAGCTTCCCAGCCTACGAGCAGTACTTC. Translation: CASSFPAYEQYF.

In DNA form, the CDR3 reads TGTGCCAGCAGCGTAAAATCAGGGGGTTCCAACACCGGGGAGCTGTTTTTT. Translated: CASSVKSGGSNTGELFF. The V and J genes are TRBV9 and TRBJ2-2; 7 bases agree with TRBD1. The junction had 8 bases not matched to a gene; V was cut back by 1 base and J by 2 bases. The V gene's germline CDR1 is SGDLS and CDR2 YYNGEE. CDR3 length equals 17 residues.

Only a few counts were recorded for this clone. The rearrangement joins TRBV11-3 to TRBJ2-7; D remains ambiguous. V was trimmed by 6 bases and J by 7 bases, leaving 16 bases between them. This CDR3 has 13 amino acids. CDR1 and CDR2 (germline): SGHNT, YENEEA. The CDR3 DNA reads as TGTGCCAGCAGTCACGACCCCACGGGTGAGCAGTACTTC. Translated, it gives CASSHDPTGEQYF. Looking up the rest from reference TRBV11-3 and TRBJ2-7 gives the full variable domain: EAGVVQSPRYKIIEKKQPVAFWCNPISGHNTLYWYLQNLGQGPELLIRYENEEAVDDSQLPKDRFSAERLKGVDSTLKIQPAELGDSAVYLCASSHDPTGEQYFGPGTRLTVT.

The J gene is TRBJ2-3, the V gene TRBV7-2, with TRBD2 identical over 7 bases. The CDR3 extends over 15 amino acids. The V gene end was trimmed by 1 base and the J gene end by 3 bases; junction bases not matched to a gene: 4. Per the germline V gene, CDR1 is SGHTA and CDR2 is FQGNSA. CDR3 sequence: CASSLDNGGTDTQYF. The CDR3 DNA reads TGTGCCAGCAGCTTAGATAACGGGGGGACAGATACGCAGTATTTT.

This clone occurred a few times. The junction does not match germline at one end; this may be a read error. The gene calls are TRBV19 and TRBJ2-5; D ambiguous. Germline V gene data show CDR1 as LNHDA and CDR2 as SQIVND (reference sequence). The CDR3 sequence is 11 residues long. CDR3 loop: CASSIGLALHF. The CDR3 nucleotides read TGTGCCAGTAGTATAGGACTGGCTCTCCACTTC.

This clone was seen more than once but under ten times. This chain links TRBV7-9 with TRBJ1-1; possibly TRBD1 for D (5 bases). The CDR3 sequence is 14 residues long. Germline V gene lookup returns CDR1 SEHNR and CDR2 FQNEAQ (reference sequence). V was cut by 2 bases and J by 1 base, with 8 bases left in between. The CDR3 sequence is CASSLLTANTEAFF. The CDR3 coding sequence is TGTGCCAGCAGCTTACTGACAGCGAACACTGAAGCTTTCTTT.

This clone appeared once. This rearrangement joins TRBV5-4 to TRBJ1-2; TRBD1 might be the D (6 bases). Trimming took 5 bases from V and 1 from J, leaving 12 bases between them. The CDR3 runs 14 residues. The germline gives CDR1 SGHNT, CDR2 YYREEE (reference sequence). The CDR3 loop reads CASSPTGLNYGYTF. The CDR3, as DNA: TGTGCCAGCAGTCCTACAGGGCTTAACTATGGCTACACCTTC.

This sequence joins TRBV27 and TRBJ2-7; weak D call: TRBD1 (5 bases). CDR3 length: 14 amino acids. Germline CDR1 MNHEY, CDR2 SMNVEV (reference sequence). V was shortened by 5 bases and J by 3 bases, with 14 bases between the two germline ends. As DNA, the CDR3 is TGTGCCAGCAGTATGCAGGGTCTAGGCTACGAGCAGTACTTC. This gives the protein CASSMQGLGYEQYF.

CDR3 sequence: CASNTGTTSTDTQYF. As DNA, the CDR3 is TGTGCCAGCAACACCGGGACTACAAGCACAGATACGCAGTATTTT. The rearrangement joins TRBV7-9 to TRBJ2-3, with 7 bases identical to TRBD2. The V gene end was trimmed by 7 bases and the J gene end by 0 bases; junction bases not matched to a gene: 7. CDR3 length: 15 amino acids. Germline V lookup: CDR1 SEHNR, CDR2 FQNEAQ (reference sequence).

This chain uses TRBV6-1 with TRBJ1-2; TRBD1 matches at 7 bases. Unmatched junction bases numbered 7, after V lost 4 bases and J lost 8 bases. From germline, CDR1 is MNHNS and CDR2 SASEGT. The CDR3 totals 13 residues. CDR3 sequence: CASSVTGENGYTF. DNA of the CDR3: TGTGCCAGCAGTGTAACAGGGGAAAACGGCTACACCTTC.

This rearrangement joins TRBV28 to TRBJ1-1; 8 nucleotides agree with TRBD1. CDR3 size: 15 residues. Germline CDR1 is MDHEN and CDR2 is SYDVKM. Unmatched junction bases numbered 3, after V lost 3 bases and J lost 0 bases. The CDR3 nucleotides are TGTGCCAGCAGTTTGCGGGACAGGCTGAACACTGAAGCTTTCTTT. Its protein is CASSLRDRLNTEAFF.

The V and J genes are TRBV6-1 and TRBJ2-5; weak D call: TRBD2 (6 bases). The CDR3 consists of 15 residues. The germline CDR1 and CDR2 sequences are MNHNS and SASEGT. The V end lost 6 bases, the J end lost 8 bases, and 22 bases lay between the germline ends. CDR3 sequence (DNA): TGTGCCAGCAGCGACAACCACGGAGGGTTGGGCACCCAGTACTTC. This translates into CASSDNHGGLGTQYF.

This sequence joins TRBV29-1 and TRBJ2-7; TRBD1 matches 7 bases. Germline values: CDR1 SQVTM, CDR2 ANQGSEA. The length of the CDR3 is 14 residues. The V segment lost 1 base and the J segment 1 base; nucleotides outside the gene matches: 4. The CDR3 coding sequence is TGCAGCGTTGAAGGACAGGGAGAGTCCTACGAGCAGTACTTC. Encoded protein: CSVEGQGESYEQYF.

The rearrangement uses TRBV5-1 and TRBJ1-1, with D maybe TRBD1 (5 bases). CDR3 length equals 14 residues. Germline V gene data show CDR1 as SGHRS and CDR2 as YFSETQ. The germline V and J ends were trimmed by 1 base and 4 bases, with 11 bases remaining between them. Written as DNA, the CDR3 is TGCGCCAGCAGCTTGTGGCAGGGTGGCACTGAAGCTTTCTTT. It encodes CASSLWQGGTEAFF.

The chain has TRBV6-1 and TRBJ2-5, with a tentative D call TRBD2 (7 bases). The CDR3 totals 16 residues. Trimming took off 4 bases at V and 5 bases at J, with 20 bases between the two ends. Germline V gene data show CDR1 as MNHNS and CDR2 as SASEGT. CDR3 residues: CASSGPSGGAVETQYF. The CDR3, as DNA: TGTGCCAGCAGTGGCCCCAGTGGGGGGGCGGTGGAGACCCAGTACTTC.

The chain recombines TRBV15 with TRBJ2-7, with D possibly being TRBD2 (7 bases). CDR3 length equals 13 residues. The V end was cut by 1 base, the J end by 11 bases, with 15 bases between. From germline, CDR1 is LNHNV and CDR2 YYDKDF (reference sequence). CDR3: CATSRAAGAYKYF. CDR3 in DNA: TGTGCCACCAGCAGAGCCGCGGGGGCTTATAAGTACTTC. Full variable domain (missing parts from reference TRBV15 and TRBJ2-7): DAMVIQNPRYQVTQFGKPVTLSCSQTLNHNVMYWYQQKSSQAPKLLFHYYDKDFNNEADTPDNFQSRRPNTSFCFLDIRSPGLGDTAMYLCATSRAAGAYKYFGPGTRLTVT.

About this clone itself: The sample holds other DNA sequences that translate to the same CDR3. This rearrangement joins TRBV7-8 to TRBJ1-5, with D uncertain. V was trimmed by 5 bases and J by 4 bases, leaving 6 bases between them. The CDR3 contains 12 residues. Germline lookup yields CDR1 SGHVS and CDR2 FQNEAQ. The CDR3 region is CASSPTNQPQHF. CDR3 nucleotides: TGTGCCAGCAGCCCAACAAATCAGCCCCAGCATTTT.

The rearrangement links TRBV19 to TRBJ2-7, with a weak D call TRBD2 (6 bases). V lost 4 bases to trimming and J lost 2 bases, with 18 bases between them. Germline CDR1 is LNHDA and CDR2 is SQIVND (reference sequence). The CDR3 length is 16 residues. CDR3 bases: TGTGCCAGTAGTAAAGGAGGGCCGGGGTGGACCTACGAGCAGTACTTC. Amino acid sequence: CASSKGGPGWTYEQYF.

V is TRBV29-1 and J is TRBJ2-6; D unclear. V was cut by 3 bases and J by 1 base, with 7 bases left in between. Germline V gene data show CDR1 as SQVTM and CDR2 as ANQGSEA. This CDR3 is 14 amino acids long. The CDR3 DNA is TGCAGCGTTGAGCCGGGTTCTGGGGCCAACGTCCTGACTTTC. As protein: CSVEPGSGANVLTF.

This sequence joins TRBV2 and TRBJ1-5; D remains unclear. Germline V gene lookup returns CDR1 SNHLY and CDR2 FYNNEI. V was clipped by 8 bases and J by 2 bases, with 10 bases between them. The CDR3 spans 13 residues. The CDR3 nucleotides are TGTGCCAGCCGAGGCATGGGCAATCAGCCCCAGCATTTT. Translated, it gives CASRGMGNQPQHF. Based on the CDR3 plus reference TRBV2 and TRBJ1-5, the full variable domain is EPEVTQTPSHQVTQMGQEVILRCVPISNHLYFYWYRQILGQKVEFLVSFYNNEISEKSEIFDDQFSVERPDGSNFTLKIRSTKLEDSAMYFCASRGMGNQPQHFGDGTRLSIL.

The rearrangement links TRBV27 to TRBJ2-7, with D possibly matching TRBD1 (7 bases). In germline, CDR1 is MNHEY, CDR2 SMNVEV (reference sequence). Trimming left V 3 bases short and J 4 bases short, with 10 bases between. The CDR3 totals 13 residues. The CDR3, as DNA: TGTGCCAGCAGTTTGCAGGGGGGATACGAGCAGTACTTC. This translates into CASSLQGGYEQYF.